These 19 T cell receptor beta chains were sequenced from one sample in a study of blood T cell repertoires in COVID-19. Some clones are missing from TCRdb's copy, which holds only in-frame ones; the method was immunoSEQ multiplex PCR. The sample has about 100,000 clones; over 75% are singletons. The sample was peripheral blood. The receptors shown here come from a man in his fifties or sixties with acute or convalescent COVID-19.

The V gene is TRBV4-1, the J gene TRBJ2-5; 7 bases align to TRBD1. The J segment lost 4 bases and the V segment lost 1 base, leaving 9 bases of the junction unmatched. CDR3 size: 16 residues. Germline CDR1 and CDR2: MGHRA and YSYEKL. CDR3 DNA: TGCGCCAGCAGCCAAGGAGACAGGGTTTTTGGAGAGACCCAGTACTTC. Protein sequence: CASSQGDRVFGETQYF.

The V and J genes are TRBV4-1 and TRBJ1-2, with 7 bases aligning to TRBD1. The ends lost 1 base at V and 1 base at J; junction bases unmatched: 6. Germline V gene data show CDR1 as MGHRA and CDR2 as YSYEKL. The CDR3 sequence is 16 residues long. In DNA form, the CDR3 reads TGCGCCAGCAGCCAAGGTCAACAGGGGTTTAACTATGGCTACACCTTC. Amino acid sequence: CASSQGQQGFNYGYTF.

This rearrangement joins TRBV7-9 to TRBJ1-1; no definite D call. V gave up 4 bases and J gave up 5 bases, with 14 bases separating them. CDR3 length: 14 residues. Germline assignment: CDR1 SEHNR and CDR2 FQNEAQ (reference sequence). The CDR3 loop is CASSSPFSGTEAFF. CDR3 DNA: TGTGCCAGCAGCTCCCCATTTTCGGGGACTGAAGCTTTCTTT. The variable domain in full, with the rest retrieved from reference TRBV7-9 and TRBJ1-1, is DTGVSQNPRHKITKRGQNVTFRCDPISEHNRLYWYRQTLGQGPEFLTYFQNEAQLEKSRLLSDRFSAERPKGSFSTLEIQRTEQGDSAMYLCASSSPFSGTEAFFGQGTRLTVV.

The chain joins TRBV7-9 to TRBJ2-3, with 9 bases identical to TRBD2. This CDR3 spans 16 amino acids. V trimming: 3 bases; J trimming: 8 bases; junction bases outside the gene matches: 12. The germline CDR1 and CDR2 sequences are SEHNR and FQNEAQ (reference sequence). DNA of the CDR3: TGTGCCAGCAGCTTCTTTTCGGGCGGGGGGGCTGGTACGCAGTATTTT. Protein product: CASSFFSGGGAGTQYF.

The chain has TRBV25-1 and TRBJ2-7, with 10 nucleotides matching TRBD1. Trimming took 8 bases from V and 5 from J; bases not matched to a gene: 15. This CDR3 is 16 amino acids long. Germline loops: CDR1 MGHDK, CDR2 SYGVNS. The CDR3 DNA reads TGTGCCAGCGGAACGACAGGGGGCGTAAATCGCCACGAGCAGTACTTC. This codes for CASGTTGGVNRHEQYF.

The rearrangement links TRBV6-2 or TRBV6-3 to TRBJ2-1, with D possibly matching TRBD1 (6 bases). V was pared by 0 bases and J by 3 bases, with 12 bases between. The CDR3 totals 16 residues. Germline assignment: CDR1 MNHEY and CDR2 SVGEGT. CDR3: CASSYSGQGNYNEQFF. The CDR3 DNA sequence: TGTGCCAGCAGTTACTCGGGGCAGGGGAACTACAATGAGCAGTTCTTC.

This chain uses TRBV7-2 with TRBJ2-3, with D perhaps matching TRBD1 (5 bases). There are 12 residues in the CDR3. Trimming shortened V by 5 bases and J by 15 bases, and 18 bases separated the two germline ends. Germline loops: CDR1 SGHTA, CDR2 FQGNSA. CDR3 DNA sequence: TGTGCCAGCAGCCCAGACGCCAGGGTAGGCTATTTT. Its protein product is CASSPDARVGYF.

The J gene is TRBJ2-7, the V gene TRBV19; tentatively, D is TRBD2 (6 bases). Germline CDR1 reads LNHDA; CDR2 reads SQIVND (reference sequence). This CDR3 is built from 15 residues. V gave up 3 bases and J gave up 3 bases, with 15 bases separating them. This chain's CDR3 is CASSITAGGFYEQYF. In DNA, the CDR3 is TGTGCCAGTAGTATCACCGCCGGGGGATTCTACGAGCAGTACTTC.

The J gene is TRBJ2-2, the V gene TRBV2, with D hard to call. V shed 3 bases and J shed 0 bases, with 11 bases lying between them. Germline V CDR1 and CDR2: SNHLY, FYNNEI. This CDR3 is built from 16 residues. Written as DNA, the CDR3 is TGTGCCAGCAGTGAGCACCCACTGCCGAACACCGGGGAGCTGTTTTTT. Protein: CASSEHPLPNTGELFF. Together with reference TRBV2 and TRBJ2-2, the CDR3 gives the full variable domain: EPEVTQTPSHQVTQMGQEVILRCVPISNHLYFYWYRQILGQKVEFLVSFYNNEISEKSEIFDDQFSVERPDGSNFTLKIRSTKLEDSAMYFCASSEHPLPNTGELFFGEGSRLTVL.

V is TRBV15 and J is TRBJ1-2, with TRBD1 as a possible D gene (5 bases). This CDR3 spans 14 amino acids. V was clipped by 4 bases and J by 3 bases, with 12 bases between them. CDR1 LNHNV and CDR2 YYDKDF come from the germline V gene (reference sequence). CDR3 region: CATSKISGYYGYTF. DNA of the CDR3: TGTGCCACCAGCAAAATATCAGGGTACTATGGCTACACCTTC. Filled out from reference TRBV15 and TRBJ1-2, the complete variable domain reads DAMVIQNPRYQVTQFGKPVTLSCSQTLNHNVMYWYQQKSSQAPKLLFHYYDKDFNNEADTPDNFQSRRPNTSFCFLDIRSPGLGDTAMYLCATSKISGYYGYTFGSGTRLTVV.

V and J are TRBV15 and TRBJ2-4; 7 bases align to TRBD2. Per the germline V gene, CDR1 is LNHNV and CDR2 is YYDKDF (reference sequence). The CDR3 is 14 amino acids. The V and J ends lost 0 bases and 9 bases, in that order; junction bases with no gene match: 5. The CDR3 loop is CATSRDRGGGIQYF. The CDR3 DNA sequence: TGTGCCACCAGCAGAGATCGGGGCGGGGGCATTCAGTACTTC.

This clone was picked up one time. The chain couples TRBV11-3 to TRBJ2-1, with TRBD2 matching 13 bases. The CDR3 covers 14 residues. With 4 bases clipped from V and 7 bases from J, the junction kept 1 base outside the gene matches. Germline lookup yields CDR1 SGHNT and CDR2 YENEEA. CDR3 loop: CASSWTSGSNEQFF. The CDR3 bases are TGTGCCAGCAGCTGGACTAGCGGGAGTAATGAGCAGTTCTTC.

The CDR3 sequence is CASSLISPPDTQYF. The CDR3, as DNA: TGTGCCAGCAGTCTTATAAGCCCTCCAGATACGCAGTATTTT. The V and J genes are TRBV6-5 and TRBJ2-3; D is unresolved. V lost 5 bases, J lost 4 bases, and 13 bases lay in between. Looked up from germline, CDR1 is MNHEY and CDR2 is SVGAGI. The CDR3 consists of 14 residues.

This chain joins TRBV6-5 and TRBJ2-1; TRBD2 aligns across 11 bases. Germline V gene sequence: CDR1 MNHEY, CDR2 SVGAGI. This CDR3 region has 15 residues. The V gene end was trimmed by 3 bases and the J gene end by 9 bases; junction bases not matched to a gene: 7. CDR3 amino acids: CASSYQLAGDLEQFF. For the CDR3, the DNA is TGTGCCAGCAGTTATCAACTAGCGGGAGATCTTGAGCAGTTCTTC.

The V and J genes are TRBV29-1 and TRBJ2-3; 11 bases agree with TRBD2. The germline V gene has CDR1 SQVTM and CDR2 ANQGSEA. V shed 4 bases and J 4 bases; nucleotides not matched to a gene: 1. This CDR3 has 13 amino acids. The CDR3 DNA is TGCAGCGTTGGACTAGCGGGACCAGATACGCAGTATTTT. The encoded protein is CSVGLAGPDTQYF.

The chain combines TRBV5-4 with TRBJ2-2, with 15 bases identical to TRBD2. After removal of 4 bases from V and 3 bases from J, the junction contained 10 bases not matched to a gene. CDR1 is SGHNT and CDR2 is YYREEE in the germline V gene (reference sequence). The length of the CDR3 is 19 residues. This chain's CDR3 is CASSHLTGTSGRYTGELFF. The CDR3 nucleotides read TGTGCCAGCAGCCACCTCACCGGGACTAGCGGGAGGTACACCGGGGAGCTGTTTTTT.

The chain carries TRBV7-2 and TRBJ2-3; perhaps TRBD1 as D (6 bases). Trimming pared 6 bases from V and 0 bases from J, leaving 10 bases between. The CDR3 has 14 amino acids. CDR1 SGHTA and CDR2 FQGNSA come from the germline V gene. The CDR3 loop reads CASRRQESTDTQYF. CDR3 nucleotides: TGTGCCAGCAGGCGACAGGAAAGCACAGATACGCAGTATTTT.

The genes are TRBV5-6 and TRBJ2-7; TRBD1 matches at 10 bases. CDR1 is SGHDT and CDR2 is YYEEEE in the germline V gene. V trimming: 2 bases; J trimming: 3 bases; junction bases outside the gene matches: 5. This CDR3 spans 15 amino acids. The CDR3 loop reads CASSFTGQGFYEQYF. DNA for the CDR3: TGTGCCAGCAGCTTTACGGGACAGGGGTTCTACGAGCAGTACTTC.

This clone was counted a few times. The J gene is TRBJ2-7, the V gene TRBV7-2; no definite D call. The CDR3 sequence is 14 residues long. V was clipped by 3 bases and J by 0 bases, with 9 bases between them. The germline gives CDR1 SGHTA, CDR2 FQGNSA. CDR3 sequence: CASSFSRSSYEQYF. Here the CDR3 DNA reads TGTGCCAGCAGCTTTTCCCGGAGCTCCTACGAGCAGTACTTC.